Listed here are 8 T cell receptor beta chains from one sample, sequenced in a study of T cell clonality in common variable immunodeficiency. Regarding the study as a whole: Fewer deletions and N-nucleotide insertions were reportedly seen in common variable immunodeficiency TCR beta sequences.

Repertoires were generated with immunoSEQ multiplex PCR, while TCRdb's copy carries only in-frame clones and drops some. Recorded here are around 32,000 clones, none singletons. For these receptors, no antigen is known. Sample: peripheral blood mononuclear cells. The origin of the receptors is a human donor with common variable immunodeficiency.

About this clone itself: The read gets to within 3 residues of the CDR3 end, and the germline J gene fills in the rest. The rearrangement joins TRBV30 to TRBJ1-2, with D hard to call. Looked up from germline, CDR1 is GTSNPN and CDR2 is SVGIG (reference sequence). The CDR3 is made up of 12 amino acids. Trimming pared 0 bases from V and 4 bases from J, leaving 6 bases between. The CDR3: CAWSVSIYGYTF. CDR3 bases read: TGTGCCTGGAGTGTATCCATCTATGGC.

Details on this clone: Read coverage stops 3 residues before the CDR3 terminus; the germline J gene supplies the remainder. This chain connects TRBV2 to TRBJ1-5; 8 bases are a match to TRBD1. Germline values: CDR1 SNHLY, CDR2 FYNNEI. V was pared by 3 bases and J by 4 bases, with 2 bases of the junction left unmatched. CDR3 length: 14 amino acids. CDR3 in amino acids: CASSDRTGNQPQHF. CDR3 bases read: TGTGCCAGCAGTGATCGGACAGGGAATCAGCCC.

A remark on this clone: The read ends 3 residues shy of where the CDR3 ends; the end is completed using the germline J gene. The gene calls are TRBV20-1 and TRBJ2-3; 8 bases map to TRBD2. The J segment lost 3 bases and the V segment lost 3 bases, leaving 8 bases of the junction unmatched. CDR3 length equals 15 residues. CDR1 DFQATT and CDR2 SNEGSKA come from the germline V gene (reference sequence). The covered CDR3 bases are TGCAGTGCTAGGACAGCGGGGGATTTGACAGATACG. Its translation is CSARTAGDLTDT. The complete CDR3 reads CSARTAGDLTDTQYF.

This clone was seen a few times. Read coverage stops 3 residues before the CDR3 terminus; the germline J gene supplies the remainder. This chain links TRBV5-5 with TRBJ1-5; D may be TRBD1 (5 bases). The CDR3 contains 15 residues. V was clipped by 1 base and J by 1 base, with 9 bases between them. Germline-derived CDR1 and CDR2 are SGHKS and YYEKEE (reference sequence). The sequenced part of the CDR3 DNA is TGTGCCAGCAGCTTGTGGGGGGGGAGCAATCAGCCC. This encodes CASSLWGGSNQP. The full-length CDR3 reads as CASSLWGGSNQPQHF.

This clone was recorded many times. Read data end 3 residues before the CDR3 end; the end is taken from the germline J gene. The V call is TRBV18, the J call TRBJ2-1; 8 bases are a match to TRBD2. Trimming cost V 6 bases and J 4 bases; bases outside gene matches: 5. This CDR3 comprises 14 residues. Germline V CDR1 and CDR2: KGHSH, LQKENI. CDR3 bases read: TGTGCCAGCTCGCTTACTAGCGGTTACAATGAG. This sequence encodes CASSLTSGYNE. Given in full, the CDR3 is CASSLTSGYNEQFF.

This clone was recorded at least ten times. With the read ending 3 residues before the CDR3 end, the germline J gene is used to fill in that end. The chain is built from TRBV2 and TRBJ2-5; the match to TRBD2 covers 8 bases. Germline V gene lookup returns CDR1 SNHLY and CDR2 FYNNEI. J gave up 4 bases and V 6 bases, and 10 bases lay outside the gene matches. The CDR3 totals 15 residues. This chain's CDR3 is CASRDQGAGAETQYF. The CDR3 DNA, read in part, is TGTGCCAGCAGGGACCAAGGAGCGGGGGCAGAGACC. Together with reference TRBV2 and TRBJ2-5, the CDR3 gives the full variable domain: EPEVTQTPSHQVTQMGQEVILRCVPISNHLYFYWYRQILGQKVEFLVSFYNNEISEKSEIFDDQFSVERPDGSNFTLKIRSTKLEDSAMYFCASRDQGAGAETQYFGPGTRLLVL.

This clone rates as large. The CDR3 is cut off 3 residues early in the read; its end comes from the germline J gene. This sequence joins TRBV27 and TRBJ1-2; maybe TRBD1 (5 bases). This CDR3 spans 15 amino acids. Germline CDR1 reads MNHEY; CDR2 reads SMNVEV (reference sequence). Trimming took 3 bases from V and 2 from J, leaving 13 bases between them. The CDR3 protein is CASSFEPGGNYGYTF. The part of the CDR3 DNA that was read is TGTGCCAGCAGTTTTGAGCCGGGGGGGAACTATGGC.

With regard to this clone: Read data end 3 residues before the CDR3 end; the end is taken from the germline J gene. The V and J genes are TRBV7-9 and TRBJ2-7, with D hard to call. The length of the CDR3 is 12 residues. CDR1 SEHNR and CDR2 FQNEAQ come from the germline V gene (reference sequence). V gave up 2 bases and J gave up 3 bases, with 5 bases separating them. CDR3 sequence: CASSLRFYEQYF. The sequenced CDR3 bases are TGTGCCAGCAGCTTACGTTTCTACGAG. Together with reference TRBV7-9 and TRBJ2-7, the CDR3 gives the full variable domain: DTGVSQNPRHKITKRGQNVTFRCDPISEHNRLYWYRQTLGQGPEFLTYFQNEAQLEKSRLLSDRFSAERPKGSFSTLEIQRTEQGDSAMYLCASSLRFYEQYFGPGTRLTVT.